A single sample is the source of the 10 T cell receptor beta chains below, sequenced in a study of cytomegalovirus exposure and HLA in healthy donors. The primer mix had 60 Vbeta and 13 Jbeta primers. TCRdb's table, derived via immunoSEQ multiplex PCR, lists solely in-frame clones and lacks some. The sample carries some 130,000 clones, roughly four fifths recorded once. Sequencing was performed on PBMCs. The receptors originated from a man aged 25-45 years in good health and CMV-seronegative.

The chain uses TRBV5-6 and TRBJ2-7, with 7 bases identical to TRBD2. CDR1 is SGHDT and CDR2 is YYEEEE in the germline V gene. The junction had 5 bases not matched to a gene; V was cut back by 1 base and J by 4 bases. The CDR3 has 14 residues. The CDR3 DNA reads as TGTGCCAGCAGCTTGCTCGCGGGAGAATACGAGCAGTACTTC. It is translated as CASSLLAGEYEQYF. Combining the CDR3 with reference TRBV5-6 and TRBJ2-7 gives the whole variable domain DAGVTQSPTHLIKTRGQQVTLRCSPKSGHDTVSWYQQALGQGPQFIFQYYEEEERQRGNFPDRFSGHQFPNYSSELNVNALLLGDSALYLCASSLLAGEYEQYFGPGTRLTVT.

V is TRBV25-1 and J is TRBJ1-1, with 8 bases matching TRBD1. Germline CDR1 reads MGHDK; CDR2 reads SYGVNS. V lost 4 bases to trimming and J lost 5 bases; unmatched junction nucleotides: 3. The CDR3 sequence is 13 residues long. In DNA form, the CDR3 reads TGTGCCAGCAGTGGCAGGGGGCAAACTGAAGCTTTCTTT. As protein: CASSGRGQTEAFF.

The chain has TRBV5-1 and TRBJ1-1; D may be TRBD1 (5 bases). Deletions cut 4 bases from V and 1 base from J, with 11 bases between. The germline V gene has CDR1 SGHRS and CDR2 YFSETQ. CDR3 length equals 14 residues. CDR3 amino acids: CASSAGTANTEAFF. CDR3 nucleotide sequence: TGCGCCAGCAGCGCGGGGACGGCGAACACTGAAGCTTTCTTT.

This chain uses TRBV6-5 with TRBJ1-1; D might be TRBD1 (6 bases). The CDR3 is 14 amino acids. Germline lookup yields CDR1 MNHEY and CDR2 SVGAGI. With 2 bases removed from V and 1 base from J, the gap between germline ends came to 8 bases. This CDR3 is CASSYRTANTEAFF. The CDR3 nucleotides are TGTGCCAGCAGTTACCGGACAGCGAACACTGAAGCTTTCTTT.

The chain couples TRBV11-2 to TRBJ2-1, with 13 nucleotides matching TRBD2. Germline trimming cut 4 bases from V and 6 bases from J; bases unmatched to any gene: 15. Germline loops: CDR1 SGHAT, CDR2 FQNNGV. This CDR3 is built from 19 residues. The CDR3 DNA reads TGTGCCAGCAGCTCCCTTCAACTAGCGGGAGGGCCGGTGGGCAATGAGCAGTTCTTC. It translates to CASSSLQLAGGPVGNEQFF.

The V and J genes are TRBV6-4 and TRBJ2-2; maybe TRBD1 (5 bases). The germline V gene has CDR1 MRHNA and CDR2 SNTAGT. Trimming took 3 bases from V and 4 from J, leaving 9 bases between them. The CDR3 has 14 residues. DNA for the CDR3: TGTGCCAGCAGTGAACAGGAACTCACCGGGGAGCTGTTTTTT. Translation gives CASSEQELTGELFF.

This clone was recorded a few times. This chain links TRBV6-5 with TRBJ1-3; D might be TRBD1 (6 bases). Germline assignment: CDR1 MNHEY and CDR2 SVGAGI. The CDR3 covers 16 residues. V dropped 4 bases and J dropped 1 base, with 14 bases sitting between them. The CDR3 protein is CASSSHRASSGNTIYF. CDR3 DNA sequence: TGTGCCAGCAGTTCTCACAGGGCCAGTTCTGGAAACACCATATATTTT.

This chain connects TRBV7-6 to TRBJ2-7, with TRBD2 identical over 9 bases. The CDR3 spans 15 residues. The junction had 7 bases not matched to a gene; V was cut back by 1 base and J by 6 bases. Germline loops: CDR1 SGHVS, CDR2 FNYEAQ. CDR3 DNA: TGTGCCAGCAGCTTAGAGAGCGGGAGGACAAGCGAGCAGTACTTC. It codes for CASSLESGRTSEQYF.

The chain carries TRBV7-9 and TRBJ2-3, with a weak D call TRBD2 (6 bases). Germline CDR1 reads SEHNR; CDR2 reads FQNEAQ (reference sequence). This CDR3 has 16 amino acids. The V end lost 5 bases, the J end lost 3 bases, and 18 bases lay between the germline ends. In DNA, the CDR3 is TGTGCCAGCAGCCCCCCTCGGAGGGCTGCGACAGATACGCAGTATTTT. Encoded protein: CASSPPRRAATDTQYF.

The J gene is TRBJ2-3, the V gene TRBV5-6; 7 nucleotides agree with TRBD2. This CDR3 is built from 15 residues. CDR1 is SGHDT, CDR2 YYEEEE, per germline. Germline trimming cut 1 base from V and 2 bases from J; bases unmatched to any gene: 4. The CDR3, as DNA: TGTGCCAGCAGCTTGAAAGCGGGGATCACAGATACGCAGTATTTT. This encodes CASSLKAGITDTQYF.